The clone carrying this T cell receptor (beta chain) was picked up many times. Its antigen is unidentified. Diagnoses used clinical symptoms, serum thyroxine and TRAb, thyroid ultrasound and orbital computed tomography. This sample is drawn from a study of T cells in Graves' hyperthyroidism and ophthalmopathy. Study-wide results and caveats: Researchers found most expanded thyroid clonotypes above 0.001 in blood as well.

RNA transcripts gave rise to amplified TCR beta CDR3 regions. HTBI primers were employed in a first-round RT-PCR of the TCR CDR3. TCRdb reanalysed the multiplex PCR reads using MiXCR and keeps one entry per CDR3 protein. The sample lists around 600,000 distinct CDR3 sequences, roughly 16% occurring once. The clonotype originates from a woman between 35 and 50 years old with Graves' ophthalmopathy. Sequencing was carried out using blood.

This chain's CDR3 is CASSWRSGRSSGANVLTF. The DNA of the CDR3 is TGTGCCAGCAGTTGGAGGAGCGGGAGGTCCTCTGGGGCCAACGTCCTGACTTTC. The chain employs TRBV2 and TRBJ2-6; 9 bases are a match to TRBD2. This CDR3 has 18 residues. V shed 5 bases and J 0 bases; nucleotides not matched to a gene: 8. CDR1 and CDR2 from the germline V gene are SNHLY and FYNNEI.